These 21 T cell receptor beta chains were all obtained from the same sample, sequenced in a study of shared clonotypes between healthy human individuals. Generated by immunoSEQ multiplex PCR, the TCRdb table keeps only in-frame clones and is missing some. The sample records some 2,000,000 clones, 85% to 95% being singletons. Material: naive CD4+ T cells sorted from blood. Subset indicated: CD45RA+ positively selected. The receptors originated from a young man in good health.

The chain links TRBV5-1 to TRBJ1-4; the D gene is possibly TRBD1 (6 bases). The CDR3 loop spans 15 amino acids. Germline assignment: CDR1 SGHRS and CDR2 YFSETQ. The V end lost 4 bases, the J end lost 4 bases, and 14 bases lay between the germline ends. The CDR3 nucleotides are TGCGCCAGCAGCCTCTGGGGGCTGGATAATGAAAAACTGTTTTTT. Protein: CASSLWGLDNEKLFF.

The CDR3 here is CASSLTGQGGNQPQHF. The CDR3 DNA is TGTGCCAGCAGCTTGACTGGACAGGGTGGCAATCAGCCCCAGCATTTT. The gene calls are TRBV5-4 and TRBJ1-5; 8 positions agree with TRBD1. Germline V gene lookup returns CDR1 SGHNT and CDR2 YYREEE (reference sequence). This CDR3 is built from 16 residues. V lost 1 base to trimming and J lost 2 bases; unmatched junction nucleotides: 5.

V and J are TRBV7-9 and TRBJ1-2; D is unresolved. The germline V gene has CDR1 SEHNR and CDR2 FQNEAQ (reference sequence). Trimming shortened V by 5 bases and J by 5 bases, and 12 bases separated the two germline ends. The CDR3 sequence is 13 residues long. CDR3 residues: CASSLDLEYGYTF. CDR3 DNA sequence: TGTGCCAGCAGCCTGGACCTGGAGTATGGCTACACCTTC.

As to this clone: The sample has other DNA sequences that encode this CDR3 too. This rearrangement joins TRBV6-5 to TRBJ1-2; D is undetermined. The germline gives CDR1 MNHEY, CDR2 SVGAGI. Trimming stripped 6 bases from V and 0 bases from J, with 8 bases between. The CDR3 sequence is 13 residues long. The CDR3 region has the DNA TGTGCCAGCAGCCGGAGGGCTAACTATGGCTACACCTTC. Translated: CASSRRANYGYTF.

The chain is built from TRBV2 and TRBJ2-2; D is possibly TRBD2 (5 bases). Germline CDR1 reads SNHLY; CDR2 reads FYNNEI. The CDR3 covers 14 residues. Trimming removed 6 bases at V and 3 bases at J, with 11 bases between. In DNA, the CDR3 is TGTGCCAGCAGCCTGGACTCTCACACCGGGGAGCTGTTTTTT. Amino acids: CASSLDSHTGELFF.

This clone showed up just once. The CDR3 DNA follows: TGTGCCAGCAGGTATACAGGGCCCGCGAACACCGGGGAGCTGTTTTTT. As protein: CASRYTGPANTGELFF. The chain combines TRBV11-2 with TRBJ2-2; D possibly corresponds to TRBD1 (6 bases). The V end was cut by 6 bases, the J end by 0 bases, with 14 bases between. The germline CDR1 and CDR2 sequences are SGHAT and FQNNGV. The CDR3 consists of 16 residues.

CDR3 nucleotides: TGTGCCAGCAGCATCAGGACTAGTTCTAAAGTGGATACGCAGTATTTT. As protein: CASSIRTSSKVDTQYF. The V and J genes are TRBV4-2 and TRBJ2-3; 7 bases are shared with TRBD2. The trim removed 5 bases at V and 6 bases at J, leaving 14 bases unmatched. The CDR3 length is 16 residues. Germline CDR1 LGHNA, CDR2 YNFKEQ.

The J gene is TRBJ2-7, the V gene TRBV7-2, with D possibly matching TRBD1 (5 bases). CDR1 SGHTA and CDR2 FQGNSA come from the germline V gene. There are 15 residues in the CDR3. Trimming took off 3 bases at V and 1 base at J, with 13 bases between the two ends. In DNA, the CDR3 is TGTGCCAGCAGCTTCCTCTCGGACAAGTCCTACGAGCAGTACTTC. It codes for CASSFLSDKSYEQYF.

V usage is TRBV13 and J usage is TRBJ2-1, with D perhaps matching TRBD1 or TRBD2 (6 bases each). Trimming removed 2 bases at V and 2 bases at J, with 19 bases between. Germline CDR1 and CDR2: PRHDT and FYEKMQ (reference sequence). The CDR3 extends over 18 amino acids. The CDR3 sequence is CASSLSRWGAGTYNEQFF. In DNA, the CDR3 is TGTGCCAGCAGCTTATCAAGGTGGGGGGCGGGAACCTACAATGAGCAGTTCTTC.

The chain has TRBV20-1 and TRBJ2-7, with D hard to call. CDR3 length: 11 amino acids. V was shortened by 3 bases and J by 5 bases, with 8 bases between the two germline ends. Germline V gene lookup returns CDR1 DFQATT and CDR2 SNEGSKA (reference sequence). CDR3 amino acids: CSARAVNEQYF. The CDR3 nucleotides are TGCAGTGCTAGGGCAGTGAACGAGCAGTACTTC.

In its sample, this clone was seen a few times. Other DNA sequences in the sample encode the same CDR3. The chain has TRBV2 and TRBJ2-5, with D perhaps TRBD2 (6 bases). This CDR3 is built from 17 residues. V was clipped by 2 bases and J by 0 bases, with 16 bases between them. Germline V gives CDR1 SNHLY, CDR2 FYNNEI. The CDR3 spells CASSESYIRDYQETQYF. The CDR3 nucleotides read TGTGCCAGCAGTGAATCGTATATCCGGGACTACCAAGAGACCCAGTACTTC.

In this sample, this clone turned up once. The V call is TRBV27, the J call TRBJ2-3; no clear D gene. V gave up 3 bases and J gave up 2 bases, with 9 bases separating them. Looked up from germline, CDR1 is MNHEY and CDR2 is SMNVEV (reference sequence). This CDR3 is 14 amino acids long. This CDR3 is CASSLRRATDTQYF. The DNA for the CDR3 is TGTGCCAGCAGTTTGCGTAGGGCCACAGATACGCAGTATTTT.

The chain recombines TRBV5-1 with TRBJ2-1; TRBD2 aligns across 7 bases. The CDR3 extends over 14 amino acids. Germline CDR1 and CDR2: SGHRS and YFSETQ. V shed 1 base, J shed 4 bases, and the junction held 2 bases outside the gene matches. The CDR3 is CASSLSSGYNEQFF. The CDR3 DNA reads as TGCGCCAGCAGCTTGTCTAGCGGATACAATGAGCAGTTCTTC.

This CDR3 reads CASSFWQGGKETQYF. In nucleotides, the CDR3 is TGTGCCAGCAGTTTCTGGCAGGGAGGAAAGGAGACCCAGTACTTC. The J gene is TRBJ2-5, the V gene TRBV27, with D perhaps TRBD2 (6 bases). Trimming shortened V by 3 bases and J by 5 bases, and 16 bases separated the two germline ends. Germline V gene lookup returns CDR1 MNHEY and CDR2 SMNVEV (reference sequence). CDR3 size: 15 residues.

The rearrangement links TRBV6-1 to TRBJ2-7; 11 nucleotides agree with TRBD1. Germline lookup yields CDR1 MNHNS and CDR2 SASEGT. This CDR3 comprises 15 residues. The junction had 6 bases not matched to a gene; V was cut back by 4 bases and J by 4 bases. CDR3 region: CASSGKGQGAYEQYF. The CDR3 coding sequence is TGTGCCAGCAGTGGAAAAGGACAGGGGGCGTACGAGCAGTACTTC.

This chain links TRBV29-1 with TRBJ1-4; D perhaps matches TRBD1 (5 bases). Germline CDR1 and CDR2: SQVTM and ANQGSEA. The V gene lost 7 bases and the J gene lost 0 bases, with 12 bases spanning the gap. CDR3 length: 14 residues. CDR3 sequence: CSARQSATNEKLFF. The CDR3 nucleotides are TGCAGCGCTCGACAGTCTGCAACTAATGAAAAACTGTTTTTT.

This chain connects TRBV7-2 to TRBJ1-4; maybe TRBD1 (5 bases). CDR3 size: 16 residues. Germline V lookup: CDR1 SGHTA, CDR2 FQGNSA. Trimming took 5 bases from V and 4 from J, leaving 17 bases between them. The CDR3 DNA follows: TGTGCCAGCAGCGTCCGTCGACAGCGATTTAATGAAAAACTGTTTTTT. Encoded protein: CASSVRRQRFNEKLFF. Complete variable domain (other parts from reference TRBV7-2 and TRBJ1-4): GAGVSQSPSNKVTEKGKDVELRCDPISGHTALYWYRQSLGQGLEFLIYFQGNSAPDKSGLPSDRFSAERTGGSVSTLTIQRTQQEDSAVYLCASSVRRQRFNEKLFFGSGTQLSVL.

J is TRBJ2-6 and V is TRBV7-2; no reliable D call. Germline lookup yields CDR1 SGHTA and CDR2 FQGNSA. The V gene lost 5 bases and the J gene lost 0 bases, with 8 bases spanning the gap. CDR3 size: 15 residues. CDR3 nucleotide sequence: TGTGCCAGCAGCCGAGTTATCTCTGGGGCCAACGTCCTGACTTTC. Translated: CASSRVISGANVLTF.

The CDR3 spells CASSQDQGVRGETQYF. The CDR3 coding sequence is TGTGCCAGCAGCCAAGACCAGGGGGTACGTGGAGAGACCCAGTACTTC. The genes are TRBV4-2 and TRBJ2-5; TRBD1 aligns across 7 bases. The CDR3 covers 16 residues. Trimming at V came to 0 bases and at J to 4 bases, leaving 8 bases not matched to a gene. Germline values: CDR1 LGHNA, CDR2 YNFKEQ.

CDR3 sequence: CASSPPTHDGYTF. The CDR3 DNA reads TGTGCCAGCTCACCACCGACCCACGACGGCTACACCTTC. The gene calls are TRBV18 and TRBJ1-2; D gene ambiguous. V lost 0 bases, J lost 8 bases, and 10 bases lay in between. Germline CDR1 reads KGHSH; CDR2 reads LQKENI. This CDR3 comprises 13 residues.

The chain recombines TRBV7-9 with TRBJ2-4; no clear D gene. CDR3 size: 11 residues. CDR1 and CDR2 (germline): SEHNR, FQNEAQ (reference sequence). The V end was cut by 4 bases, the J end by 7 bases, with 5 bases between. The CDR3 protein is CASSSTNIQYF. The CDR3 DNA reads TGTGCCAGCAGCTCCACTAACATTCAGTACTTC.